These T cell receptor beta chains were read from a single sample in a study of cytomegalovirus exposure and HLA in healthy donors. Using immunoSEQ multiplex PCR, the repertoire was profiled, and TCRdb retains in-frame clones only, with some absent. The repertoire includes about 160,000 clones, 84% of them detected once, and 0.8% to 1.3% sits in the top ten. What was sequenced was PBMCs. These receptor sequences come from a man aged 25-40 years in good health and CMV-seronegative. CDR3s include the opening cysteine and the closing phenylalanine or tryptophan.

TRBJ1-1	TRBV6-1	CASSPRTGLNTEAFF
TRBJ1-6	TRBV11-2	CASSPLRPPPLHF
TRBJ1-4	TRBV18	CASSPKRRQEAREKLFF
TRBJ2-6	TRBV7-9	CASSSGLARSSGANVLTF
TRBJ1-2	TRBV5-1	CASSLDARGRSNYGYTF
TRBJ2-7	TRBV7-9	CSSSLQGYEQYF
TRBJ1-2	TRBV5-6	CASSLGLEIVYGYTF
TRBJ1-1	TRBV11-2	CASSFGGQGKRVNTEAFF
TRBJ2-1	TRBV18	CASSPSFQGNEQFF
TRBJ2-7	TRBV18	CASSPRDRESYEQYF
TRBJ2-1	TRBV9	CASSDPGLAINEQFF
TRBJ1-2	TRBV4-2	CASSHDSTGTGNGYTF
TRBJ2-5	TRBV5-5	CASSPRIIEAGETQYF
TRBJ2-5	TRBV11-3	CASSLSVQETQYF
TRBJ2-3	TRBV7-6	CASSWRATGGQTTDTQYF
TRBJ2-2	TRBV6-6	CASSRSGTSSGGELFF
TRBJ2-2	TRBV7-9	CASNDIAGQGAYTGELFF
TRBJ2-7	TRBV28	CASGLAGFPYEQYF
TRBJ1-5	TRBV18	CASSPRQGDQPQHF
TRBJ1-2	TRBV28	CASIQVGYGYTF
.	TRBV7-8	CASSSLAVVREQYF
TRBJ2-7	TRBV5-1	CASTGQSPDYEQYF
.	TRBV27	CASSLAGGPYEQYF
TRBJ1-2	TRBV15	CATSEGAGGYGYTF
TRBJ2-3	TRBV7-6	CASSSTSSTDTQYF
TRBJ1-2	TRBV6-6	CASSTGEGGYGYTF
TRBJ1-2	TRBV6-5	CASSYGDRGTNYGYTF
TRBJ2-3	TRBV9	CASSVVTPRGGDTQYF
TRBJ2-3	TRBV5-1	CASSPRTSGSADTQYF
TRBJ2-4	TRBV5-4	CAAGTGKNIQYF
TRBJ2-4	TRBV6-6	CASRPGLSKNIQYF
TRBJ2-7	TRBV21-1	CASSNPGLTGEAPWEQYF
TRBJ2-7	TRBV5-1	CASSLVAGGAGEQYF
TRBJ1-1	TRBV4-2	CASSRTDSSGPNTEAFF
TRBJ2-1	TRBV29-1	CSVVGVAGGGNEQFF
TRBJ2-5	TRBV13	CASSLTPRRQETQYF
TRBJ1-2	TRBV6-5	CASSYSQVNYGYTF
TRBJ1-6	TRBV7-8	CASSLAGQPNSPLHF
TRBJ2-5	TRBV7-9	CASSLAGQGARETQYF
TRBJ2-6	TRBV11-2	CASSSLRSGANVLTF
TRBJ1-5	TRBV10-3	CAIKEDGENQPQHF